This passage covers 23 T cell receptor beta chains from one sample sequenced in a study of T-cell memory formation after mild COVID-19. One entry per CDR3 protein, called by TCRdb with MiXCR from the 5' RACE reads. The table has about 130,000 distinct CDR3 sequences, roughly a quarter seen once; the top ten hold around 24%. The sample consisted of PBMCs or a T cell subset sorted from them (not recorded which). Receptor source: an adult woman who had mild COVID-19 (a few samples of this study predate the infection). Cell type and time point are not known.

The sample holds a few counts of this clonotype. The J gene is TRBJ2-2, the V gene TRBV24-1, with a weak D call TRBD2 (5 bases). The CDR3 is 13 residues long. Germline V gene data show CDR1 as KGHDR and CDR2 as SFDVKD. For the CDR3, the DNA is TGTGCAACCGAGGGAGAAATTGCCGGGGAGCTGTTTTTT. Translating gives CATEGEIAGELFF.

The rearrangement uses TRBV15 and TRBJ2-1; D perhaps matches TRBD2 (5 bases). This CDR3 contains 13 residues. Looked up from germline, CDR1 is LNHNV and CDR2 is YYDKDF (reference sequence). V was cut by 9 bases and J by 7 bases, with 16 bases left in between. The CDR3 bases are TGTGCCACGCGGGTGGACGCGCGGAATGAGCAGTTCTTC. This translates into CATRVDARNEQFF. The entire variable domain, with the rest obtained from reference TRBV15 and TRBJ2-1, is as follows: DAMVIQNPRYQVTQFGKPVTLSCSQTLNHNVMYWYQQKSSQAPKLLFHYYDKDFNNEADTPDNFQSRRPNTSFCFLDIRSPGLGDTAMYLCATRVDARNEQFFGPGTRLTVL.

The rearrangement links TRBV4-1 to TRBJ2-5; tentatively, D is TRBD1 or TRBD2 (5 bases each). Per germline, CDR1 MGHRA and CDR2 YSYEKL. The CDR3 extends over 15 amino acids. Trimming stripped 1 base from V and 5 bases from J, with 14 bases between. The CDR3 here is CASSQAGQGLETQYF. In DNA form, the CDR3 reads TGCGCCAGCAGCCAAGCGGGGCAAGGGCTGGAGACCCAGTACTTC.

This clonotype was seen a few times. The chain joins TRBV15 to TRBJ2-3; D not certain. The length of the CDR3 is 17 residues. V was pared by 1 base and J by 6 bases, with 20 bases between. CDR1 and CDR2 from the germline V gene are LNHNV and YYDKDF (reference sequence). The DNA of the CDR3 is TGTGCCACCAGCAGAGTTGCGGACCGTCCGGGTCCTGATACGCAGTATTTT. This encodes CATSRVADRPGPDTQYF.

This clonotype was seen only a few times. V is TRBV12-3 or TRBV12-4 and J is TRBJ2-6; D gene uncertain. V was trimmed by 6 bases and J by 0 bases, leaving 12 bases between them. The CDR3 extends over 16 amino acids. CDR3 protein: CASRSISYSGANVLTF. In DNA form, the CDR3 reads TGTGCCAGCAGGTCGATCAGCTACTCTGGGGCCAACGTCCTGACTTTC.

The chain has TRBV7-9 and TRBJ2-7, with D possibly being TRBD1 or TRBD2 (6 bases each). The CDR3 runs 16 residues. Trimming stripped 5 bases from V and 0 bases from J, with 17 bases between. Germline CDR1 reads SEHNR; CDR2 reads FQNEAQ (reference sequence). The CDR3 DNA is TGTGCCAGCAGCCATGGGGGCGGGGACGTCTCCTACGAGCAGTACTTC. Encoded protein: CASSHGGGDVSYEQYF. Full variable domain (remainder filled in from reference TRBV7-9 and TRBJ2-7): DTGVSQNPRHKITKRGQNVTFRCDPISEHNRLYWYRQTLGQGPEFLTYFQNEAQLEKSRLLSDRFSAERPKGSFSTLEIQRTEQGDSAMYLCASSHGGGDVSYEQYFGPGTRLTVT.

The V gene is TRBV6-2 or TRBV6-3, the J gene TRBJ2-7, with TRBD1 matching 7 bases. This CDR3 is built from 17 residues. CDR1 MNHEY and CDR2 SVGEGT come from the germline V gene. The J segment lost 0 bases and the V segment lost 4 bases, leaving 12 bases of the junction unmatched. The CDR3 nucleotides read TGTGCCAGCAGTTCCTTTTTCCGGGACAGCGGCTCCTACGAGCAGTACTTC. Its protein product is CASSSFFRDSGSYEQYF.

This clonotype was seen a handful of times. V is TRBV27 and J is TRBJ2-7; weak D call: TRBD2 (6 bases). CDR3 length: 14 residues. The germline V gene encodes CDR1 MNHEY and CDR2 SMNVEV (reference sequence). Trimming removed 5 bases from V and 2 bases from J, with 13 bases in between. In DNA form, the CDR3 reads TGTGCCAGCAGTATAGGCGGGGCGGCCTACGAGCAGTACTTC. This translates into CASSIGGAAYEQYF.

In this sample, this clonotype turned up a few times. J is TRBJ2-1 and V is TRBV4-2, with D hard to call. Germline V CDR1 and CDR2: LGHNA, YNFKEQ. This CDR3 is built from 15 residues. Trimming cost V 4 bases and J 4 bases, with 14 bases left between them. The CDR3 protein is CASSPHAASYNEQFF. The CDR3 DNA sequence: TGTGCCAGCAGCCCACATGCGGCTAGTTACAATGAGCAGTTCTTC.

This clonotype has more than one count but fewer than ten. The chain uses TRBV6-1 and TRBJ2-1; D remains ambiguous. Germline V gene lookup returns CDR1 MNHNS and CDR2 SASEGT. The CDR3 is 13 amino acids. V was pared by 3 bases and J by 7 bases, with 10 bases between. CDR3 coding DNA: TGTGCCAGCAGTGATTTTCGAGGTAATGAGCAGTTCTTC. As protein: CASSDFRGNEQFF.

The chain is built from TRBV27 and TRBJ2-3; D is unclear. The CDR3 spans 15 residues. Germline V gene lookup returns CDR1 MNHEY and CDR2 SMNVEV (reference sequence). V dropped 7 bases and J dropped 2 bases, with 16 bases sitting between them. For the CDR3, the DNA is TGTGCCAGCAAAGACCATAACAAACCCACAGATACGCAGTATTTT. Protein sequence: CASKDHNKPTDTQYF.

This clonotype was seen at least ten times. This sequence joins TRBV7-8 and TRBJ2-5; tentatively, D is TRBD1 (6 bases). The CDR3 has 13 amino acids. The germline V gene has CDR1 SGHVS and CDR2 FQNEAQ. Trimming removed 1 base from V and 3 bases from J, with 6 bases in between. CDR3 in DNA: TGTGCCAGCAGCTTAGAGGGGGAAGAGACCCAGTACTTC. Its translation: CASSLEGEETQYF.

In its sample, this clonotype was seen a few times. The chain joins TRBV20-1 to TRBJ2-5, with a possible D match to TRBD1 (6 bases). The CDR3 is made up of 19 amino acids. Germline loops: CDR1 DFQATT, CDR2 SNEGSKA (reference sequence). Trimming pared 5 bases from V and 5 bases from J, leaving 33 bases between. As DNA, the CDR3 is TGCAGTGCTCGCAGGACCTCCCAGGGGTCTATCCATATTCTGGAGACCCAGTACTTC. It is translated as CSARRTSQGSIHILETQYF.

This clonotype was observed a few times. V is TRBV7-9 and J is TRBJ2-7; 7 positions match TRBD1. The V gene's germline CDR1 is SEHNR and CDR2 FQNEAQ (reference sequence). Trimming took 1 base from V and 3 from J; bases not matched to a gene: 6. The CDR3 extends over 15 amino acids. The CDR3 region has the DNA TGTGCCAGCAGCTTAGGTATCGGGACAGACTACGAGCAGTACTTC. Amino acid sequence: CASSLGIGTDYEQYF.

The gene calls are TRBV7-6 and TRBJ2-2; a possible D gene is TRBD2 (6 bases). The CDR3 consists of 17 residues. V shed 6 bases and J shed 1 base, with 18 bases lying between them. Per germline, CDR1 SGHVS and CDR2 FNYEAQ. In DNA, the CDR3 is TGTGCCAGCAGACGACTGGTGGGGGAGGAGAACACCGGGGAGCTGTTTTTT. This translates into CASRRLVGEENTGELFF.

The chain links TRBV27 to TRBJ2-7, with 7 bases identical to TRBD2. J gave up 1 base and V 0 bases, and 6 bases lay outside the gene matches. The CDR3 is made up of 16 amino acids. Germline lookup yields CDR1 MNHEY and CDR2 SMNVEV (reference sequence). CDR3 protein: CASSLSGGGFSYEQYF. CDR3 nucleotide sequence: TGTGCCAGCAGTTTATCCGGCGGGGGATTTTCCTACGAGCAGTACTTC.

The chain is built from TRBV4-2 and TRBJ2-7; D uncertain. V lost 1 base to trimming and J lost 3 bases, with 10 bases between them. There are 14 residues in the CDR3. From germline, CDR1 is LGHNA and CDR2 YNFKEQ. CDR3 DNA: TGTGCCAGCAGCCAAGGCTCCTATAACTACGAGCAGTACTTC. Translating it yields CASSQGSYNYEQYF.

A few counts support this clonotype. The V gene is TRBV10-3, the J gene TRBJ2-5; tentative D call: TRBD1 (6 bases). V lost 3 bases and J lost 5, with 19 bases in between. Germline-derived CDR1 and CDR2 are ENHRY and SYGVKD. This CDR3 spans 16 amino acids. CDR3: CAISDPGAGLSETQYF. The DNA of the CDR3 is TGTGCCATCAGTGATCCAGGGGCAGGTCTGTCCGAGACCCAGTACTTC.

The CDR3 bases are TGTGCCAGCAGCCGCCCAGGCAGTGGCACTGAAGCTTTCTTT. Translation: CASSRPGSGTEAFF. The genes are TRBV14 and TRBJ1-1; D gene ambiguous. Germline V gives CDR1 SGHDN, CDR2 FVKESK. Trimming removed 4 bases from V and 4 bases from J, with 13 bases in between. This CDR3 comprises 14 residues.

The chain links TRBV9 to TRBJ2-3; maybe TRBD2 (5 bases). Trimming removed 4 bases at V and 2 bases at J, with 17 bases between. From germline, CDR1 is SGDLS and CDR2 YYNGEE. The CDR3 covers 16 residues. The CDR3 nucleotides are TGTGCCAGCAGCACCCCGTCCGGGATCGACACAGATACGCAGTATTTT. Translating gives CASSTPSGIDTDTQYF.

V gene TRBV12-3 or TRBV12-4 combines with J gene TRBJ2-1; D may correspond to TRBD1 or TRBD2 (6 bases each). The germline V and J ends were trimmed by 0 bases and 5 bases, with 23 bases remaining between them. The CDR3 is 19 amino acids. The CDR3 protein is CASSLAPLGGGADNNEQFF. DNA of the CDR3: TGTGCCAGCAGTTTAGCGCCGCTCGGGGGCGGAGCGGACAACAATGAGCAGTTCTTC.

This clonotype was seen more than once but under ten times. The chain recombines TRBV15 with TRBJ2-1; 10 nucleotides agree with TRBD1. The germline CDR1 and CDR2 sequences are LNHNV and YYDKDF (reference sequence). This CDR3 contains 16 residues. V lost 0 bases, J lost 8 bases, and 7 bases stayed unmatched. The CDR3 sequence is CATSREGRQGAHEQFF. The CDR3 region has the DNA TGTGCCACCAGCAGAGAGGGGCGACAGGGGGCTCATGAGCAGTTCTTC.

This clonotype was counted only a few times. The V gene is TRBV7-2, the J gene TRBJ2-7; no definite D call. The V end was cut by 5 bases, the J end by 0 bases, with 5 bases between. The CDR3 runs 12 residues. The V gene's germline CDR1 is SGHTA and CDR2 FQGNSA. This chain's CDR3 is CASSAISYEQYF. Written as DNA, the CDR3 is TGTGCCAGCAGCGCAATCTCCTACGAGCAGTACTTC.